Shown below are 29 T cell receptor beta chains from a single sample sequenced in a study of T cells after posttransplantation cyclophosphamide (dated by TCRdb to the mid-2010s). Libraries came from the immunoSEQ multiplex PCR assay. Held by TCRdb, this immuneACCESS table contains in-frame sequences only and omits some clones. Under half of the omission traces to an unresolved V gene where checked; the cause of the rest is unknown. This sample shows around 28,000 clones, and none of them turns up only once. The ten largest clonotypes hold approximately 2.8% of the sample. The sequencing input was PBMCs. The receptors stem from a woman between 55 and 75 years old in good health, CMV-negative, and a related stem cell transplant donor.

This clone was observed at least ten times. This chain connects TRBV6-5 to TRBJ1-1, with TRBD1 matching over 7 bases. The J segment lost 1 base and the V segment lost 2 bases, leaving 1 base of the junction unmatched. Looked up from germline, CDR1 is MNHEY and CDR2 is SVGAGI. The CDR3 is made up of 14 amino acids. CDR3 nucleotide sequence: TGTGCCAGCAGTTACCGGGACAGGAACACTGAAGCTTTCTTT. Translation: CASSYRDRNTEAFF.

The sample holds many counts of this clone. The V and J genes are TRBV5-1 and TRBJ1-5; D is uncertain. Germline V lookup: CDR1 SGHRS, CDR2 YFSETQ. The CDR3 has 15 amino acids. The V end lost 0 bases, the J end lost 11 bases, and 18 bases lay between the germline ends. CDR3: CASSLGPTGESTQHF. The DNA for the CDR3 is TGCGCCAGCAGCTTGGGACCCACCGGGGAGTCGACCCAGCATTTT.

This clone was counted many times. The chain employs TRBV5-4 and TRBJ1-4; TRBD1 matches 10 bases. V was pared by 4 bases and J by 1 base, with 7 bases of the junction left unmatched. Looked up from germline, CDR1 is SGHNT and CDR2 is YYREEE (reference sequence). The CDR3 is made up of 17 amino acids. The CDR3 DNA reads TGTGCCAGCAGCGACCGGGACAGGGGAGGAACTAATGAAAAACTGTTTTTT. It is translated as CASSDRDRGGTNEKLFF.

This clone has at least ten counts. The V gene is TRBV4-1, the J gene TRBJ1-4, with TRBD1 as a possible D gene (5 bases). Trimming took off 1 base at V and 6 bases at J, with 15 bases between the two ends. The germline V gene encodes CDR1 MGHRA and CDR2 YSYEKL. The CDR3 totals 16 residues. CDR3 in amino acids: CASSQASGTADEKLFF. CDR3 in DNA: TGCGCCAGCAGCCAAGCTTCCGGGACTGCGGATGAAAAACTGTTTTTT.

This clone was found a few times. The gene calls are TRBV9 and TRBJ1-2; TRBD1 agrees at 7 bases. CDR1 SGDLS and CDR2 YYNGEE come from the germline V gene. Trimming took 3 bases from V and 7 from J; bases not matched to a gene: 3. The CDR3 runs 12 residues. The CDR3 loop is CASSGDRVGYTF. The CDR3 DNA reads TGTGCCAGCAGCGGCGACAGGGTTGGCTACACCTTC.

This clone was found many times. The V call is TRBV6-5, the J call TRBJ2-1; TRBD2 matches 11 bases. CDR1 and CDR2 (germline): MNHEY, SVGAGI. With 0 bases clipped from V and 12 bases from J, the junction kept 10 bases outside the gene matches. The CDR3 consists of 16 residues. The CDR3 loop is CASSYSVLAGGLGQFF. The CDR3 DNA is TGTGCCAGCAGTTACTCAGTTCTAGCGGGGGGATTGGGGCAGTTCTTC.

The sample holds many counts of this clone. The CDR3 spells CASSLEQGRHTF. The CDR3 region has the DNA TGCGCCAGCAGCTTGGAACAGGGACGCCACACCTTC. This chain connects TRBV5-1 to TRBJ1-2; possible D gene TRBD1, 6 bases. CDR3 length: 12 residues. CDR1 is SGHRS, CDR2 YFSETQ, per germline. The germline V and J ends were trimmed by 0 bases and 12 bases, with 12 bases remaining between them. Full variable domain (outside the CDR3, taken from reference TRBV5-1 and TRBJ1-2): KAGVTQTPRYLIKTRGQQVTLSCSPISGHRSVSWYQQTPGQGLQFLFEYFSETQRNKGNFPGRFSGRQFSNSRSEMNVSTLELGDSALYLCASSLEQGRHTFGSGTRLTVV.

This clone was seen a handful of times. V gene TRBV5-6 combines with J gene TRBJ2-7, with a weak D call TRBD1 (6 bases). V was cut by 4 bases and J by 5 bases, with 13 bases left in between. Germline V lookup: CDR1 SGHDT, CDR2 YYEEEE. CDR3 size: 13 residues. The CDR3 region is CASSGGLNHEQYF. The DNA for the CDR3 is TGTGCCAGCAGCGGGGGCCTGAACCACGAGCAGTACTTC.

This clone was seen only a few times. The rearrangement links TRBV19 to TRBJ1-6, with D perhaps matching TRBD1 (6 bases). The V end was cut by 9 bases, the J end by 10 bases, with 25 bases between. CDR1 and CDR2 (germline): LNHDA, SQIVND (reference sequence). This CDR3 is built from 16 residues. CDR3 loop: CASNLKPRTAGSPLHF. Here the CDR3 DNA reads TGTGCCAGCAACCTTAAGCCACGGACAGCCGGCTCACCCCTCCACTTT.

This clone was detected ten times or more. The chain is built from TRBV7-2 and TRBJ2-1; the match to TRBD2 covers 7 bases. Germline V gene data show CDR1 as SGHTA and CDR2 as FQGNSA. The junction had 1 base not matched to a gene; V was cut back by 5 bases and J by 9 bases. There are 11 residues in the CDR3. This chain's CDR3 is CASSPGGEQFF. DNA of the CDR3: TGTGCCAGCAGCCCGGGGGGTGAGCAGTTCTTC.

There are many counts of this clone. The chain recombines TRBV4-1 with TRBJ2-5; 16 nucleotides line up with TRBD2. The germline CDR1 and CDR2 sequences are MGHRA and YSYEKL. V lost 6 bases, J lost 2 bases, and 15 bases stayed unmatched. The CDR3 is 20 amino acids. In DNA, the CDR3 is TGCGCCAGCAGGGATCGGCAGGGGACTAGCGGGAGGGAGAGGCAAGAGACCCAGTACTTC. It yields the protein CASRDRQGTSGRERQETQYF.

This clone was seen only a few times. This chain joins TRBV12-3 or TRBV12-4 and TRBJ2-3, with 12 bases fitting TRBD2. This CDR3 region has 19 residues. With V trimmed by 1 base and J by 5 bases, 13 bases remained unmatched. The CDR3 region has the DNA TGTGCCAGCAGTTTAGGTGGGGTGGCTAGCGGGAGGGCCGGAGATACGCAGTATTTT. Protein product: CASSLGGVASGRAGDTQYF.

The chain has TRBV5-6 and TRBJ2-3, with 14 nucleotides matching TRBD2. The V segment lost 5 bases and the J segment 2 bases; nucleotides outside the gene matches: 7. The germline gives CDR1 SGHDT, CDR2 YYEEEE. This CDR3 has 17 amino acids. As DNA, the CDR3 is TGTGCCAGCAGTCCACGGACTAGCGGGAGGCCCACAGATACGCAGTATTTT. This sequence encodes CASSPRTSGRPTDTQYF.

This chain connects TRBV12-5 to TRBJ2-2; D remains ambiguous. The CDR3 extends over 12 amino acids. Trimming pared 4 bases from V and 6 bases from J, leaving 6 bases between. Germline loops: CDR1 LGHNT, CDR2 FRNRAP. CDR3 nucleotides: TGTGCTAGTGGTTATAGTGCCGGGGAGCTGTTTTTT. Its protein is CASGYSAGELFF.

This clone was recorded at least ten times. The J gene is TRBJ2-1, the V gene TRBV5-1; 10 bases align to TRBD2. The V gene end was trimmed by 1 base and the J gene end by 7 bases; junction bases not matched to a gene: 8. Germline V lookup: CDR1 SGHRS, CDR2 YFSETQ. The CDR3 totals 16 residues. The CDR3 coding sequence is TGCGCCAGCAGCTTGTTTCAGCGGGGGGGTGGTAATGAGCAGTTCTTC. Residues: CASSLFQRGGGNEQFF.

This clone was detected many times. This sequence joins TRBV11-2 and TRBJ1-1, with TRBD1 matching over 10 bases. The ends lost 5 bases at V and 7 bases at J; junction bases unmatched: 10. Germline V CDR1 and CDR2: SGHAT, FQNNGV. The CDR3 runs 15 residues. The CDR3 protein is CASSTRQGAIDEAFF. The CDR3 DNA reads TGTGCCAGCAGCACCCGACAGGGGGCGATCGATGAAGCTTTCTTT.

This clone was detected a few times. This chain links TRBV5-1 with TRBJ2-3, with 12 bases identical to TRBD1. Germline-derived CDR1 and CDR2 are SGHRS and YFSETQ. The J segment lost 7 bases and the V segment lost 4 bases, leaving 7 bases of the junction unmatched. CDR3 length: 15 amino acids. CDR3 sequence reads: CASSAGTGGFNTQYF. The CDR3 DNA follows: TGCGCCAGCAGCGCCGGGACAGGGGGCTTTAATACGCAGTATTTT.

The chain links TRBV6-4 to TRBJ1-5, with TRBD1 as a possible D gene (6 bases). Trimming pared 2 bases from V and 5 bases from J, leaving 13 bases between. This CDR3 is built from 15 residues. CDR1 is MRHNA and CDR2 is SNTAGT in the germline V gene. The CDR3 sequence: CASSDPAGEDQPQHF. CDR3 sequence (DNA): TGTGCCAGCAGTGACCCGGCAGGGGAGGATCAGCCCCAGCATTTT.

In this sample, this clone turned up many times. J is TRBJ1-2 and V is TRBV6-5, with 12 bases aligning to TRBD1. The CDR3 spans 15 residues. CDR1 is MNHEY and CDR2 is SVGAGI in the germline V gene. The trim removed 7 bases at V and 8 bases at J, leaving 11 bases unmatched. CDR3 protein: CASISPGQGAGGYTF. CDR3 coding DNA: TGTGCCAGCATTTCCCCGGGACAGGGGGCAGGGGGCTACACCTTC.

This clone has a count of ten or more. The V gene is TRBV6-1, the J gene TRBJ1-2, with TRBD1 matching over 10 bases. This CDR3 is built from 15 residues. Germline trimming cut 4 bases from V and 2 bases from J; bases unmatched to any gene: 4. Germline loops: CDR1 MNHNS, CDR2 SASEGT. CDR3 residues: CASSAGTGVNYGYTF. The CDR3 nucleotides read TGTGCCAGCAGTGCCGGGACAGGGGTAAACTATGGCTACACCTTC.

This chain joins TRBV25-1 and TRBJ2-7, with D possibly being TRBD1 (6 bases). Trimming removed 6 bases from V and 6 bases from J, with 21 bases in between. Germline V gene sequence: CDR1 MGHDK, CDR2 SYGVNS. The CDR3 spans 15 residues. The CDR3 coding sequence is TGTGCCAGCAGGACCCTCGGAGCAGGGGATTCCGAGCAGTACTTC. Translated, it gives CASRTLGAGDSEQYF.

V gene TRBV28 combines with J gene TRBJ2-3, with 11 bases aligning to TRBD1. With 5 bases clipped from V and 5 bases from J, the junction kept 9 bases outside the gene matches. This CDR3 contains 16 residues. CDR1 MDHEN and CDR2 SYDVKM come from the germline V gene. The CDR3 nucleotides are TGTGCCAGCAGTCTGGGACAGGGGGTTTTCGAAGATACGCAGTATTTT. Its translation is CASSLGQGVFEDTQYF.

The rearrangement links TRBV5-6 to TRBJ2-2; D may be TRBD1 (5 bases). Germline V lookup: CDR1 SGHDT, CDR2 YYEEEE. Trimming stripped 6 bases from V and 3 bases from J, with 12 bases between. The CDR3 has 14 residues. CDR3 sequence: CASTGQGDTGELFF. The CDR3 DNA is TGTGCCAGCACAGGGCAGGGTGACACCGGGGAGCTGTTTTTT.

There are many counts of this clone. The V and J genes are TRBV5-5 and TRBJ1-3; 7 bases are a match to TRBD1. Trimming took 3 bases from V and 0 from J; bases not matched to a gene: 0. This CDR3 has 14 amino acids. Germline values: CDR1 SGHKS, CDR2 YYEKEE (reference sequence). CDR3 sequence (DNA): TGTGCCAGCAGCTGGGACAGCTCTGGAAACACCATATATTTT. This codes for CASSWDSSGNTIYF.

V gene TRBV27 combines with J gene TRBJ2-4; tentative D call: TRBD2 (5 bases). Trimming cost V 5 bases and J 0 bases, with 11 bases left between them. The CDR3 sequence is 15 residues long. The germline V gene has CDR1 MNHEY and CDR2 SMNVEV (reference sequence). In DNA, the CDR3 is TGTGCCAGCAGTCCTTACGAGGGAGCCAAAAACATTCAGTACTTC. As protein: CASSPYEGAKNIQYF.

This clone was seen at least ten times. In DNA, the CDR3 is TGTGCCAGCAGCTCGGGACTGGTGGAAGGGACCCAGTACTTC. This translates into CASSSGLVEGTQYF. The genes are TRBV5-6 and TRBJ2-5; the D gene is possibly TRBD2 (6 bases). The germline gives CDR1 SGHDT, CDR2 YYEEEE. V was cut by 3 bases and J by 7 bases, with 16 bases left in between. The CDR3 sequence is 14 residues long.

This clone was found many times. The gene calls are TRBV13 and TRBJ2-7; 7 bases are a match to TRBD1. The junction had 6 bases not matched to a gene; V was cut back by 6 bases and J by 4 bases. The CDR3 length is 13 residues. Germline assignment: CDR1 PRHDT and CDR2 FYEKMQ (reference sequence). The CDR3 reads CASRKLQGYEQYF. Here the CDR3 DNA reads TGTGCCAGCAGGAAGCTACAGGGGTACGAGCAGTACTTC.

This clone showed up many times. The chain joins TRBV9 to TRBJ2-1; the D gene is possibly TRBD2 (6 bases). The CDR3 loop spans 14 amino acids. In germline, CDR1 is SGDLS, CDR2 YYNGEE. Trimming stripped 0 bases from V and 7 bases from J, with 11 bases between. This CDR3 is CASSVAGVENEQFF. DNA for the CDR3: TGTGCCAGCAGCGTAGCGGGGGTGGAAAATGAGCAGTTCTTC.

J is TRBJ2-3 and V is TRBV7-2; 11 bases fit TRBD2. The junction had 2 bases not matched to a gene; V was cut back by 4 bases and J by 2 bases. The CDR3 length is 15 residues. From germline, CDR1 is SGHTA and CDR2 FQGNSA. CDR3 sequence (DNA): TGTGCCAGCAGCTGGGGACTAGCGGTCACAGATACGCAGTATTTT. Translation: CASSWGLAVTDTQYF.